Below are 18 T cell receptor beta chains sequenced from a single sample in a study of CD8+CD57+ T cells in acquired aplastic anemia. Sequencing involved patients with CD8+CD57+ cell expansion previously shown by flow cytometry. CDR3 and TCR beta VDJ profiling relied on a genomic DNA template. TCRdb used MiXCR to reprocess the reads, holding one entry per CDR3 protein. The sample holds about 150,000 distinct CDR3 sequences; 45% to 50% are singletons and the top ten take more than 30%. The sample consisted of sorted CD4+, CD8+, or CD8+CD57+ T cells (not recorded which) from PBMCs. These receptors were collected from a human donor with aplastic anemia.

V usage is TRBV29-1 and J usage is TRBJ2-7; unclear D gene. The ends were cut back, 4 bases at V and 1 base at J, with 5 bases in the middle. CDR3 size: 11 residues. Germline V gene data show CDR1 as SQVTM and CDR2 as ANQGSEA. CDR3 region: CSVAVSYEQYF. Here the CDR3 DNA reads TGCAGCGTTGCCGTTTCCTACGAGCAGTACTTC.

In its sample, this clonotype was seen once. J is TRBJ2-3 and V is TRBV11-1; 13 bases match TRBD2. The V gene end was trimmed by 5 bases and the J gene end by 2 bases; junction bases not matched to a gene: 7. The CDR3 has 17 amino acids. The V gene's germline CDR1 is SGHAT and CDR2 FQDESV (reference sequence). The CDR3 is CASSPKLAGGVTDTQYF. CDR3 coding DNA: TGTGCCAGCAGCCCCAAACTAGCGGGGGGGGTCACAGATACGCAGTATTTT.

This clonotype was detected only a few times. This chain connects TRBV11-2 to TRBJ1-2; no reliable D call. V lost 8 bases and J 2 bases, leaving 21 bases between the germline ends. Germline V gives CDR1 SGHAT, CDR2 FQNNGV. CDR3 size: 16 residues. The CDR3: CASGHIRYSPNYGYTF. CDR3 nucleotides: TGTGCCAGCGGCCATATCCGATACAGCCCAAACTATGGCTACACCTTC.

CDR3: CASSRGAGANEQFF. In DNA form, the CDR3 reads TGTGCCAGCAGCCGGGGGGCGGGGGCCAATGAGCAGTTCTTC. This rearrangement joins TRBV7-3 to TRBJ2-1, with D possibly TRBD2 on 7 matching bases. Per germline, CDR1 SGHTA and CDR2 FQGTGA. The length of the CDR3 is 14 residues. V was clipped by 5 bases and J by 6 bases, with 14 bases between them.

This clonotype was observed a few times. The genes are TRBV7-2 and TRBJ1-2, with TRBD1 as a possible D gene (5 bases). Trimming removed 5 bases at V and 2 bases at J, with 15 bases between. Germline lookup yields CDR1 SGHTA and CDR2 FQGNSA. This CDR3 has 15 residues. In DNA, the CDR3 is TGTGCCAGCAGCCACCGGGACCTTTTAAACTATGGCTACACCTTC. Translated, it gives CASSHRDLLNYGYTF.

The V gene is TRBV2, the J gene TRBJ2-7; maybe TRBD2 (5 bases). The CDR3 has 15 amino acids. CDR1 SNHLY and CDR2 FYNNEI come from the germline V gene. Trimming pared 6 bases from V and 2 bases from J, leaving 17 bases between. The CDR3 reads CASSLAPDSPYEQYF. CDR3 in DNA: TGTGCCAGCAGCTTAGCGCCGGATAGTCCCTACGAGCAGTACTTC.

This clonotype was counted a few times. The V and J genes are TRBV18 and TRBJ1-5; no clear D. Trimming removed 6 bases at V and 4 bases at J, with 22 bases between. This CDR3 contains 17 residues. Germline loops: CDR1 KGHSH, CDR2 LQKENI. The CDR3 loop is CASSPWVGDGVNQPQHF. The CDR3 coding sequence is TGTGCCAGCTCCCCATGGGTTGGGGATGGGGTTAATCAGCCCCAGCATTTT.

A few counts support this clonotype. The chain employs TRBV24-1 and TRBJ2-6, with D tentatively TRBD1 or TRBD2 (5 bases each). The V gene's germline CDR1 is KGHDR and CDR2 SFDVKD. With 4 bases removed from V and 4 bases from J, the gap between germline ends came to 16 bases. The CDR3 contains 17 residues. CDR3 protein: CATSDPAFGAGANVLTF. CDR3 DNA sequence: TGTGCCACCAGTGACCCAGCGTTCGGGGCAGGGGCCAACGTCCTGACTTTC.

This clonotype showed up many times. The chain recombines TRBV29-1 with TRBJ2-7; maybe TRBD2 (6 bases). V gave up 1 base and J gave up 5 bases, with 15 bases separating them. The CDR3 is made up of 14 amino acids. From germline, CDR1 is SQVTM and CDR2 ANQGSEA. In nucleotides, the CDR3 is TGCAGCGTTGAAGGCCTAGGAGGGAGTGACGAGCAGTACTTC. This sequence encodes CSVEGLGGSDEQYF.

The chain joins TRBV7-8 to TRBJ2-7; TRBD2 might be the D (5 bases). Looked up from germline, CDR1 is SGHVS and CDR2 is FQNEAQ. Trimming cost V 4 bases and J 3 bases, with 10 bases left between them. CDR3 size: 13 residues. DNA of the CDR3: TGTGCCAGCAGCTCCCCGAGCGGCTACGAGCAGTACTTC. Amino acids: CASSSPSGYEQYF.

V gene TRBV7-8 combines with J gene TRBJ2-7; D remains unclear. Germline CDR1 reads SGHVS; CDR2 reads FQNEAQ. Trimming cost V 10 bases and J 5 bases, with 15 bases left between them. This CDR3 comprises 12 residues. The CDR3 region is CAIPIGPDEQYF. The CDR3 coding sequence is TGTGCCATCCCCATTGGCCCCGACGAGCAGTACTTC.

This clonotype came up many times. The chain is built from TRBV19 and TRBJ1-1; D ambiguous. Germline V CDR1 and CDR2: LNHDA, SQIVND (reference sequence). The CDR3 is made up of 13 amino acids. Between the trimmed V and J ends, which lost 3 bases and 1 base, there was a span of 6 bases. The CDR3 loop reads CASSIMSNTEAFF. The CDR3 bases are TGTGCCAGTAGTATCATGTCGAACACTGAAGCTTTCTTT. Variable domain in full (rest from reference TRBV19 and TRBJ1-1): DGGITQSPKYLFRKEGQNVTLSCEQNLNHDAMYWYRQDPGQGLRLIYYSQIVNDFQKGDIAEGYSVSREKKESFPLTVTSAQKNPTAFYLCASSIMSNTEAFFGQGTRLTVV.

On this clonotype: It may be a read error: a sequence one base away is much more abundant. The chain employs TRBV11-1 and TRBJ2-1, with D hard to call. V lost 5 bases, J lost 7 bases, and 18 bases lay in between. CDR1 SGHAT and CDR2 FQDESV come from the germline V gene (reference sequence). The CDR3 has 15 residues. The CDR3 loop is CASSLSPRLENEQFF. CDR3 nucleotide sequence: TGTGCCAGCAGCCTATCCCCGAGGCTGGAAAATGAGCAGTTCTTC.

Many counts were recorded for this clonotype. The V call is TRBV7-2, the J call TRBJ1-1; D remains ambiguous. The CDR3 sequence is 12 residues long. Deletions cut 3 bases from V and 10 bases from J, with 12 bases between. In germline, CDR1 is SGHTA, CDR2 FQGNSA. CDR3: CASSLGSVLAFF. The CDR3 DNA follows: TGTGCCAGCAGCTTGGGATCCGTTCTAGCTTTCTTT.

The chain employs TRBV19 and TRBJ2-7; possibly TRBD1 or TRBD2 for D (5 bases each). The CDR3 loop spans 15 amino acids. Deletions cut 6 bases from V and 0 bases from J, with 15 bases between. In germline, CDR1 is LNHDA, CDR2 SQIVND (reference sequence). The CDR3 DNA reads TGTGCCAGTAGCCCACCGGCAGGGACCTCCTACGAGCAGTACTTC. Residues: CASSPPAGTSYEQYF.

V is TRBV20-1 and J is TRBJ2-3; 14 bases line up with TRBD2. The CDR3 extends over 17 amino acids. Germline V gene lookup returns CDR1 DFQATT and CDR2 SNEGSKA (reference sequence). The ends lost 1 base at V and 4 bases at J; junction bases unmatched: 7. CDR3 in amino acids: CSARVPGLAGASDTQYF. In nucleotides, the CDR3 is TGCAGTGCTAGAGTCCCGGGACTAGCGGGGGCTTCAGATACGCAGTATTTT.

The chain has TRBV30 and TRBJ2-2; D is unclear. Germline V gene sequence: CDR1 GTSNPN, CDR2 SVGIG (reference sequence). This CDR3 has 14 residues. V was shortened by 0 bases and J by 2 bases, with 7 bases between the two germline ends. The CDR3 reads CAWSVGTNTGELFF. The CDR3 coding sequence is TGTGCCTGGAGTGTGGGCACCAACACCGGGGAGCTGTTTTTT.

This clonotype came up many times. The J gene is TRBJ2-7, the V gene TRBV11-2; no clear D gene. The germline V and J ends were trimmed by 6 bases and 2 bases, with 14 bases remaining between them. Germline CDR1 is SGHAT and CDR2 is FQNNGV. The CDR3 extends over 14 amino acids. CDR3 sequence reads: CASRLGNMAYEQYF. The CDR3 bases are TGTGCCAGCAGGTTGGGGAATATGGCCTACGAGCAGTACTTC.